The source of this T cell receptor (beta chain) is a study of CD8+CD57+ T cells in acquired aplastic anemia. Study at large: Mean DNA quantity obtained from sorted CD4+ and CD8+ cells was about 3.2 ug. The study obtained about 10.8 million reads on average for CD4+ cells from healthy donors.

This clonotype was counted a few times. The antigen is unknown. The germline gives CDR1 KGHDR, CDR2 SFDVKD. CDR3 size: 14 residues. J lost 8 bases, V lost 7 bases, and 10 bases had no gene match. The study's findings and limits: Patients and controls shared 25 to 35 CD8+ CDR3 sequences, which appeared highly expressed in patients and within their immunodominant clones.

Both TCR beta VDJ combination and CDR3 sequence profiling were carried out. Genomic DNA was the template for this profiling. MiXCR, applied by TCRdb to the reads, yields one record per CDR3 protein. The sample holds 200,000 to 250,000 distinct CDR3 sequences, 61% seen once. This receptor was identified in a human donor in good health. The sample was sorted CD4+, CD8+, or CD8+CD57+ T cells (not recorded which) from PBMCs. This chain links TRBV24-1 with TRBJ1-2, with 9 bases identical to TRBD1. CDR3 bases: TGTGCCACCAGCGCTGGGGACAGGGCGGAGGGCTACACCTTC. As protein: CATSAGDRAEGYTF.